The present T cell receptor (beta chain) was sequenced within a study of radiotherapy plus CTLA-4 blockade in lung cancer. Study-level background: In 18% of patients, objective responses were seen; approximately 30% had disease control.

Focal radiation plus CTLA-4 blockade with ipilimumab was administered to patients who had chemo-refractory metastatic non-small-cell lung cancer. Repertoires were generated with immunoSEQ multiplex PCR, while TCRdb's copy carries only in-frame clones and drops some. The data contain roughly 30,000 clones, 75% to 85% of them singletons. Looked up from germline, CDR1 is MNHNY and CDR2 is SVGAGI (reference sequence). This CDR3 has 16 residues. Unmatched junction bases numbered 13, after V lost 7 bases and J lost 5 bases. Turning to this clone: No antigen is known for it.

Study-level findings and limits: Early blood T cell clone changes and increased post-radiation serum interferon-beta were reportedly the strongest response predictors. In blood, TCR clones derived from the tumor expanded after radiotherapy plus ipilimumab.

The J gene is TRBJ2-2, the V gene TRBV6-6, with 7 bases identical to TRBD1. Sequenced here: peripheral blood, sampled from a patient treated with radiotherapy plus ipilimumab. The TCR originated in a human donor with non-small cell lung cancer that progressed on radiotherapy plus ipilimumab. The CDR3: CASNQDPNRGTGELFF. The CDR3 bases are TGTGCCAGCAATCAAGACCCCAACAGGGGAACCGGGGAGCTGTTTTTT.